What follows is one T cell receptor beta chain and its context. The antigen remains undetermined. These data come from a study of vaccination and CD4 T cells after COVID-19. Findings and limits, study-wide: Although the median of SARS-CoV-2-reactive clonotypes rose from roughly 21 to 40, the change was not significant.

Once obtained from cultured CD4+ T cells, the DNA was sequenced using the Oncomine TCR Beta short-read assay. TCRdb passed the PCR reads through MiXCR, listing each CDR3 protein once. The data contain 15,000 to 20,000 distinct CDR3 sequences, 45% to 60% of them singletons. Treatment described: roughly 10-day PBMC culture with coronavirus spike peptide pools or control peptides (ViraFEST assay). Germline lookup yields CDR1 SGHTA and CDR2 FQGNSA. The CDR3 extends over 13 amino acids. Trimming stripped 5 bases from V and 5 bases from J, with 9 bases between. The chain employs TRBV7-2 and TRBJ2-2; D remains ambiguous. The receptor was derived from a human donor who had recovered from COVID-19. The source material was CD4+ T cells from blood, cultured in vitro, sampled after SARS-CoV-2 vaccination. The CDR3 loop is CASSPWGTGELFF. DNA of the CDR3: TGTGCCAGCAGCCCCTGGGGAACCGGGGAGCTGTTTTTT.